This TCR beta chain was observed in a study of immune evolution from preneoplasia to lung adenocarcinoma. TCRdb keeps only in-frame clones here, not all; method: immunoSEQ multiplex PCR. The sample contains roughly 2,200 clones, under 80% of which appear only once. This CDR3 is 11 amino acids long. V was clipped by 6 bases and J by 3 bases, with 6 bases between them. CDR1 is SGHTA and CDR2 is FQGNSA in the germline V gene. About this clone itself: Its antigen is still unknown.

Each case's diagnosis was confirmed by two pathologists on H&E. Study results and limitations: Top clone frequencies peaked in normal lung, apparently declining through invasive adenocarcinoma.

The chain has TRBV7-2 and TRBJ2-7; D is uncertain. The sequenced sample consisted of FFPE adjacent normal lung tissue. The sequence came from a person aged 60 to 85 with lung adenocarcinoma. CDR3 sequence reads: CASSNNYEQYF. CDR3 bases: TGTGCCAGCAGTAACAACTACGAGCAGTACTTC.